The TCR beta chain under discussion was sequenced for a study of blood T cell repertoires in COVID-19 (dated by TCRdb to 2018 to 2021). Describing the broader study: Samples from collaborators originated in the United States, Italy and Spain and spanned both the acute and convalescent phases of COVID-19. The material from the prospective study consisted of cDNA or gDNA derived from T cells, B-cell-depleted T cells, or PBMCs. The dataset comprised deeply sampled blood TCRbeta repertoires from subjects exposed to, actively infected with, or recovered from COVID-19. The repertoires were released in a freely available public database intended as a resource for research on the immune response to SARS-CoV-2. The samples were drawn from the first 160 participants of the ongoing ImmuneRACE study and from 1,254 subjects provided by 6 global collaborators. A de-identified subject ID, COVID-19 status, age in years and sex were almost always included in the sample metadata. Where HLA class I and class II types were available, the types were taken from metadata supplied by the sample provider, not from assay-based typing. Overall results and qualifications from the work: The quantity of clinical and demographic metadata differed by source and by participant and was supplied without curation.

Remarks on this clone: The clone's antigen remains unknown. Within one base of it there is no much larger clone, and no base qualities were kept.

The CDR3 covers 14 residues, taking in both the cysteine and the phenylalanine. Just CDR3 DNA is preserved here, 42 bases in frame from base 1. Taken from the germline V gene, the CDR1 and CDR2 loops are MDHEN and SYDVKM. Ends trimmed: V by 5 bases, J by 6 bases; bases unmatched to a gene: 4. Each collaborating institution followed its own protocols to collect whole blood in K2EDTA tubes. For TCRbeta analysis, collaborator samples were shipped as frozen whole blood, as isolated PBMCs, or as DNA extracted from either sample type. The immunoSEQ Assay, a bias-controlled multiplex PCR, was used to amplify TCRbeta CDR3 regions from genomic DNA. On the authors' methods: The number of nucleated cells in each sample was estimated by amplification of reference gene primers within the assay. To quantify the absolute abundance of each unique TCRbeta CDR3 rearrangement, sequence reads were collapsed and filtered. For each sample, productive Simpson clonality was calculated by taking the square root of Simpson's diversity index across productive rearrangements. TCRdb took this table from immuneACCESS and kept in-frame rearrangements with V and J called. Such tables lack part of the clones; where checked against another copy, unresolved V genes explain under half of the gap, and the rest is unexplained. That table is the source of V, J and clone size, and D and trimming were worked out from the DNA. The table for this sample lists 110,000 to 150,000 clones; roughly 79% of them were counted only once. Under 10% of the sample is held by the ten biggest clonotypes.

Here the chain combines TRBV28 and TRBJ2-2, and 9 junctional nucleotides match TRBD2. The TCR was taken from a middle-aged man with active or convalescent COVID-19. Sample: peripheral blood. The DNA is as follows: TGTGCCAGCAGTGCGCTAGCGGGGCCCGGGGAGCTGTTTTTT. Its coded protein is CASSALAGPGELFF.